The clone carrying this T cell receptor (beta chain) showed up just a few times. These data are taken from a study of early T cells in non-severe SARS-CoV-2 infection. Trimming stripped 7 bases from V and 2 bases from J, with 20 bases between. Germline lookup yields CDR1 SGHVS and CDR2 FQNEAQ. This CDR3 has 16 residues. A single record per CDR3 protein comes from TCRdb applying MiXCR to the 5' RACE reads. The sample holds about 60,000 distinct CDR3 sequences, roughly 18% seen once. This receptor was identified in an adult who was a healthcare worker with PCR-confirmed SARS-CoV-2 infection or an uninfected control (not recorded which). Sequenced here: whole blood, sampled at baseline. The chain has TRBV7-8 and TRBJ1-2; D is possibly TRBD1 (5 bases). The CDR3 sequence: CASNPNYRGTNYGYTF. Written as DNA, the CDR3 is TGTGCCAGCAACCCAAACTACCGGGGGACCAACTATGGCTACACCTTC. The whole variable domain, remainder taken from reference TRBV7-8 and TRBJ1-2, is GAGVSQSPRYKVAKRGQDVALRCDPISGHVSLFWYQQALGQGPEFLTYFQNEAQLDKSGLPSDRFFAERPEGSVSTLKIQRTQQEDSAVYLCASNPNYRGTNYGYTFGSGTRLTVV.